Described below is a single T cell receptor beta chain sequence and its context. Trimming pared 6 bases from V and 3 bases from J, leaving 21 bases between. CDR3 length: 16 amino acids. CDR1 is MGHDK and CDR2 is SYGVNS in the germline V gene. Per the original data handling: Using reference gene primer amplification, nucleated cell counts were estimated. Assay used: immunoSEQ multiplex PCR; TCRdb lists only in-frame clones, some missing. V and J calls and clone size come straight from that table; D and trimming were deduced from the DNA. The sample lists roughly 300,000 clones, roughly 80% occurring once. The sample belongs to a study of blood T cell repertoires in COVID-19. Study overall: Specimens from acute and convalescent COVID-19 originated in the United States, Italy and Spain. Sources were T cells, B-cell-depleted T cells, or PBMCs; the material itself was cDNA or gDNA.

Sequencing input: peripheral blood. This TCR came from a human donor with COVID-19, enrolled during active disease. The donor label of this sample is uncertain. This sequence joins TRBV25-1 and TRBJ2-7, with a tentative D call TRBD2 (7 bases). The CDR3 loop reads CASSEGGGRGVYEQYF. CDR3 sequence (DNA): TGTGCCAGCAGCGAGGGAGGGGGAAGGGGAGTCTACGAGCAGTACTTC.